These T cell receptor beta chains were read from a single sample in a study of CD8+ T cells in alopecia areata. Profiled with immunoSEQ multiplex PCR; TCRdb holds only in-frame clones, not every one. The repertoire includes fewer than 150,000 clones, roughly four fifths of them detected once, and 20% to 30% sits in the top ten. The source material was CD8+ T cells sorted from blood, sampled at week 4, from a patient treated with tofacitinib. These receptors were obtained from a human donor with alopecia areata. CDR3s include the opening cysteine and the closing phenylalanine or tryptophan. A D gene is named only where the DNA matches it firmly. A row's size may be missing; if present it is once, few, many or a size class.

abundance: -; d_gene: -; j_gene: TRBJ2-1; v_gene: TRBV18; CDR3aa: CASSPQDSNNEQFF; CDR3nt: TGTGCCAGCTCACCACAGGACAGTAACAATGAGCAGTTCTTC
abundance: -; d_gene: -; j_gene: TRBJ2-7; v_gene: TRBV29-1; CDR3aa: CSANLATNSYEQYF; CDR3nt: TGCAGCGCAAACCTAGCGACCAACTCCTACGAGCAGTACTTC
abundance: -; d_gene: TRBD1; j_gene: TRBJ2-1; v_gene: TRBV5-1; CDR3aa: CASSPGTEYNEQFF; CDR3nt: TGCGCCAGCAGCCCGGGGACAGAATACAATGAGCAGTTCTTC
abundance: -; d_gene: -; j_gene: TRBJ1-1; v_gene: TRBV5-4; CDR3aa: CASSPVDRNTEAFF; CDR3nt: TGTGCCAGCAGCCCGGTGGACAGGAACACTGAAGCTTTCTTT
abundance: few; d_gene: -; j_gene: TRBJ2-3; v_gene: TRBV4-1; CDR3aa: CASSQESSTDTQYF; CDR3nt: TGCGCCAGCAGCCAAGAGTCCAGCACAGATACGCAGTATTTT
abundance: -; d_gene: -; j_gene: TRBJ2-5; v_gene: TRBV7-7; CDR3aa: CASSSSSGETQYF; CDR3nt: TGTGCTAGCAGCTCAAGTTCGGGAGAGACCCAGTACTTC
abundance: once; d_gene: TRBD2; j_gene: TRBJ2-5; v_gene: TRBV5-1; CDR3aa: CASSLVGEGRETQYF; CDR3nt: TGCGCCAGCAGCTTGGTCGGGGAGGGTCGGGAGACCCAGTACTTC
abundance: -; d_gene: TRBD1; j_gene: TRBJ1-1; v_gene: TRBV27; CDR3aa: CASSSHRGDTEAFF; CDR3nt: TGTGCCAGCAGTAGCCACAGGGGGGACACTGAAGCTTTCTTT
abundance: -; d_gene: TRBD1; j_gene: TRBJ2-7; v_gene: TRBV28; CDR3aa: CASSYPPGDSTYEQYF; CDR3nt: TGTGCCAGCAGTTACCCCCCCGGGGACAGTACCTACGAGCAGTACTTC
abundance: -; d_gene: -; j_gene: TRBJ2-7; v_gene: TRBV7-9; CDR3aa: CASSFELRSYEQYF; CDR3nt: TGTGCCAGCAGCTTTGAACTCCGTTCCTACGAGCAGTACTTC
abundance: -; d_gene: -; j_gene: TRBJ2-2; v_gene: TRBV4-1; CDR3aa: CASSHPADRTGELFF; CDR3nt: TGCGCCAGCAGCCACCCAGCGGACCGCACCGGGGAGCTGTTTTTT
abundance: -; d_gene: -; j_gene: TRBJ1-1; v_gene: TRBV6-5; CDR3aa: CASAPVGRTEAFF; CDR3nt: TGTGCCAGCGCCCCAGTCGGCAGGACTGAAGCTTTCTTT
abundance: -; d_gene: TRBD1; j_gene: TRBJ2-1; v_gene: TRBV7-9; CDR3aa: CASSQGQDSYNEQFF; CDR3nt: TGTGCCAGCAGCCAAGGACAGGACTCCTACAATGAGCAGTTCTTC
abundance: -; d_gene: -; j_gene: TRBJ2-2; v_gene: TRBV7-9; CDR3aa: CASSPPQGPGELFF; CDR3nt: TGTGCCAGCAGCCCCCCCCAAGGGCCCGGGGAGCTGTTTTTT
abundance: -; d_gene: -; j_gene: TRBJ1-4; v_gene: TRBV29-1; CDR3aa: CSVTQGSNEKLFF; CDR3nt: TGCAGCGTTACACAGGGTTCTAATGAAAAACTGTTTTTT
abundance: -; d_gene: TRBD1; j_gene: TRBJ2-1; v_gene: TRBV7-9; CDR3aa: CASSLGQGSSYNEQFF; CDR3nt: TGTGCCAGCAGCTTAGGACAGGGGAGCTCCTACAATGAGCAGTTCTTC
abundance: once; d_gene: -; j_gene: TRBJ2-7; v_gene: TRBV2; CDR3aa: CASSSGRSYEQYF; CDR3nt: TGTGCCAGCAGTAGCGGGCGCTCCTACGAGCAGTACTTC
abundance: -; d_gene: TRBD1; j_gene: TRBJ2-3; v_gene: TRBV6-1; CDR3aa: CASSEWDRETDTQYF; CDR3nt: TGTGCCAGCAGTGAATGGGACAGGGAGACAGATACGCAGTATTTT
abundance: once; d_gene: TRBD1; j_gene: TRBJ2-7; v_gene: TRBV7-2; CDR3aa: CASSETGLSYEQYF; CDR3nt: TGTGCCAGCAGTGAGACAGGGCTGTCCTACGAGCAGTACTTC
abundance: -; d_gene: TRBD1; j_gene: TRBJ2-7; v_gene: TRBV5-4; CDR3aa: CASSIGQGSYEQYF; CDR3nt: TGTGCCAGCAGCATTGGACAGGGCTCCTACGAGCAGTACTTC
abundance: -; d_gene: TRBD2; j_gene: TRBJ2-7; v_gene: TRBV4-3; CDR3aa: CASSHEPGLGYEQYF; CDR3nt: TGCGCCAGCAGCCATGAACCGGGACTAGGCTACGAGCAGTACTTC
abundance: few; d_gene: TRBD1; j_gene: TRBJ2-1; v_gene: TRBV10-1; CDR3aa: CATKQGNEQFF; CDR3nt: TGCGCCACAAAACAGGGGAATGAGCAGTTCTTC
abundance: -; d_gene: -; j_gene: TRBJ1-1; v_gene: TRBV7-9; CDR3aa: CASSLVGRTITEAFF; CDR3nt: TGTGCCAGCAGCTTAGTGGGACGGACTATTACTGAAGCTTTCTTT
abundance: -; d_gene: -; j_gene: TRBJ1-3; v_gene: TRBV11-2; CDR3aa: CASTSSGNTIYF; CDR3nt: TGTGCCAGCACCTCTTCTGGAAACACCATATATTTT
abundance: once; d_gene: -; j_gene: TRBJ2-5; v_gene: TRBV4-1; CDR3aa: CASSPNTGVETQYF; CDR3nt: TGCGCCAGCAGCCCTAACACCGGGGTGGAGACCCAGTACTTC
abundance: -; d_gene: -; j_gene: TRBJ1-2; v_gene: TRBV5-6; CDR3aa: CASSFSDRYYGYTF; CDR3nt: TGTGCCAGCAGCTTTTCGGACCGATACTATGGCTACACCTTC
abundance: once; d_gene: -; j_gene: TRBJ1-5; v_gene: TRBV7-8; CDR3aa: CASSLARGGNQPQHF; CDR3nt: TGTGCCAGCAGCTTAGCCAGGGGTGGCAATCAGCCCCAGCATTTT
abundance: -; d_gene: -; j_gene: TRBJ2-7; v_gene: TRBV6-6; CDR3aa: CASSPDGRGLDLEQYF; CDR3nt: TGTGCCAGCAGTCCCGATGGGAGAGGGCTAGACCTGGAGCAGTACTTC
abundance: -; d_gene: -; j_gene: TRBJ2-2; v_gene: TRBV7-9; CDR3aa: CASSFAGAGELFF; CDR3nt: TGTGCCAGCAGCTTTGCAGGGGCCGGGGAGCTGTTTTTT